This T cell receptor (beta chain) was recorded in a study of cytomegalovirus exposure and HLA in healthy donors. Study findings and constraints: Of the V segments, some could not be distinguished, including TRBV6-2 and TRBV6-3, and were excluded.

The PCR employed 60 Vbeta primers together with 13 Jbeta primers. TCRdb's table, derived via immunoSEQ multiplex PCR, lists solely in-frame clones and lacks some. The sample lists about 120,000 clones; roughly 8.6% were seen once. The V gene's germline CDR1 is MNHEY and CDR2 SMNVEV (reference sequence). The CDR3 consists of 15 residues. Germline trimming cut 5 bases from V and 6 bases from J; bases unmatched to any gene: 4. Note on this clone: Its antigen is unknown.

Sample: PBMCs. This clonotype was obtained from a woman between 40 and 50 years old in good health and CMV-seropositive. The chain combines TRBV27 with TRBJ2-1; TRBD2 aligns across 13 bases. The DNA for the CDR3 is TGTGCCAGCAGTCCCAGACTAGCGGGGGGCAATGAGCAGTTCTTC. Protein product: CASSPRLAGGNEQFF.